Sequencing of this T cell receptor (beta chain) was carried out in a study of shared clonotypes between healthy human individuals. About the research overall: A couple of women and a few men aged 18 to 49 served as donors. General observations from the study: Four donors showed sharing of approximately 5% of naive CD4 clonotypes. Sampling covered nothing but blood. Tissue TCR repertoires likely differ from those found in blood.

Trimming left V 6 bases short and J 1 base short, with 14 bases between. Germline CDR1 reads ENHRY; CDR2 reads SYGVKD. CDR3 length equals 15 residues. Concerning this clone: Its antigen is currently unknown.

Sorted-subset replicate PCR reactions were performed with approximately 0.2 ug DNA, corresponding to 30,000 or so T cell genomes. Here immunoSEQ multiplex PCR was the method, and the copy in TCRdb shows in-frame clones only, minus some. This sample yields 2 million to 2.5 million clones, of which 80% to 95% are seen a single time; 0.39% belongs to the top ten. Material for sequencing was naive CD4+ T cells from PBMCs. Subset: CD45RA+ positively selected. V usage is TRBV10-3 and J usage is TRBJ2-3; D not certain. The receptor comes from a young man in good health. Some clones in this sample may be carry-over from other donors' samples. The CDR3, as DNA: TGTGCCATCAGCCCGGTCGGCAAGCGCACAGATACGCAGTATTTT. As protein: CAISPVGKRTDTQYF.